The next 24 T cell receptor beta chains were all read from a single sample in a study of neoadjuvant anti-PD-1 for oral cavity cancer. The protocol was immunoSEQ multiplex PCR, while the TCRdb copy is restricted to in-frame clones and leaves out a portion. This repertoire shows about 15,000 clones, 36% found once; its top ten account for under 45%. Time point in this sample: after neoadjuvant nivolumab, at surgical resection. Sequencing was performed on tumor tissue, taken after nivolumab (anti-PD-1) treatment. The receptors originated from a person aged 35 to 85 with oral cavity squamous cell carcinoma.

V and J are TRBV4-2 and TRBJ1-4; D might be TRBD1 (5 bases). Germline CDR1 is LGHNA and CDR2 is YNFKEQ. The CDR3 has 15 residues. The V end was cut by 2 bases, the J end by 5 bases, with 12 bases between. CDR3 region: CASSQPGHKNEKLFF. As DNA, the CDR3 is TGTGCCAGCAGCCAACCCGGACATAAGAATGAAAAACTGTTTTTT.

This clone was recorded a few times. This sequence joins TRBV14 and TRBJ1-6, with D tentatively TRBD1 (6 bases). Looked up from germline, CDR1 is SGHDN and CDR2 is FVKESK. This CDR3 comprises 14 residues. V lost 5 bases and J 9 bases, leaving 14 bases between the germline ends. The CDR3 region is CASSVRTGSSPLHF. The CDR3 DNA reads TGTGCCAGCAGCGTACGTACAGGGAGTTCACCCCTCCACTTT.

The rearrangement uses TRBV6-6 and TRBJ1-1; D remains unclear. CDR1 is MNHNY and CDR2 is SVGAGI in the germline V gene (reference sequence). The length of the CDR3 is 12 residues. V lost 0 bases, J lost 4 bases, and 3 bases lay in between. CDR3 nucleotides: TGTGCCAGCAGTTACTCTCCCACTGAAGCTTTCTTT. Its translation is CASSYSPTEAFF.

This clone has just a few counts. J is TRBJ2-7 and V is TRBV4-1; no firm D call. The CDR3 length is 13 residues. The V gene lost 6 bases and the J gene lost 0 bases, with 9 bases spanning the gap. From germline, CDR1 is MGHRA and CDR2 YSYEKL. CDR3 bases: TGCGCCAGCAGAGGATTGAGCTCCTACGAGCAGTACTTC. Protein product: CASRGLSSYEQYF.

The chain carries TRBV19 and TRBJ2-5; either TRBD1 or TRBD2 may fit D (5 bases each). V lost 5 bases, J lost 5 bases, and 12 bases lay in between. The CDR3 is 13 amino acids. Germline lookup yields CDR1 LNHDA and CDR2 SQIVND (reference sequence). The CDR3 sequence: CASSPLGRETQYF. The CDR3, as DNA: TGTGCCAGTAGTCCCTTGGGACGGGAGACCCAGTACTTC.

This chain uses TRBV28 with TRBJ1-5; D perhaps matches TRBD1 (5 bases). The length of the CDR3 is 13 residues. V was cut by 6 bases and J by 5 bases, with 11 bases left in between. Per the germline V gene, CDR1 is MDHEN and CDR2 is SYDVKM. The CDR3: CASSLVGDQPQHF. CDR3 DNA sequence: TGTGCCAGCAGCCTAGTGGGGGATCAGCCCCAGCATTTT.

The chain employs TRBV7-9 and TRBJ2-1, with unresolved D. The germline V gene has CDR1 SEHNR and CDR2 FQNEAQ (reference sequence). CDR3 length: 13 residues. V lost 1 base and J 13 bases, leaving 14 bases between the germline ends. The CDR3 spells CASSLDLRTSQFF. The CDR3 nucleotides read TGTGCCAGCAGCTTAGACCTACGGACCTCACAGTTCTTC.

The chain couples TRBV6-1 to TRBJ2-7, with D uncertain. Germline CDR1 and CDR2: MNHNS and SASEGT. The CDR3 extends over 12 amino acids. Trimming removed 7 bases from V and 2 bases from J, with 9 bases in between. The CDR3 loop is CASKAVTYEQYF. As DNA, the CDR3 is TGTGCCAGCAAAGCAGTCACCTACGAGCAGTACTTC.

J is TRBJ1-5 and V is TRBV10-3; possible D gene TRBD1, 5 bases. Germline values: CDR1 ENHRY, CDR2 SYGVKD. Trimming pared 3 bases from V and 8 bases from J, leaving 14 bases between. CDR3 length equals 14 residues. CDR3 amino acids: CAISDGGAREPQHF. CDR3 coding DNA: TGTGCCATCAGTGACGGAGGGGCCCGGGAGCCCCAGCATTTT.

This clone was counted a few times. The V and J genes are TRBV19 and TRBJ1-4; D is unclear. The CDR3 has 13 residues. V lost 10 bases, J lost 4 bases, and 13 bases lay in between. Germline V gives CDR1 LNHDA, CDR2 SQIVND (reference sequence). The DNA of the CDR3 is TGTGCCACCGGAGCTGTTGGTAATGAAAAACTGTTTTTT. Protein: CATGAVGNEKLFF.

The sample holds a few counts of this clone. The gene calls are TRBV7-2 and TRBJ2-7; maybe TRBD2 (5 bases). This CDR3 is built from 16 residues. The V and J ends lost 4 bases and 5 bases respectively, with 21 bases between them. Germline V gene data show CDR1 as SGHTA and CDR2 as FQGNSA. The CDR3 protein is CASSWAFDTRGNEQYF. The CDR3 region has the DNA TGTGCCAGCAGCTGGGCCTTCGACACCCGGGGTAACGAGCAGTACTTC. Looking up the rest from reference TRBV7-2 and TRBJ2-7 gives the full variable domain: GAGVSQSPSNKVTEKGKDVELRCDPISGHTALYWYRQSLGQGLEFLIYFQGNSAPDKSGLPSDRFSAERTGGSVSTLTIQRTQQEDSAVYLCASSWAFDTRGNEQYFGPGTRLTVT.

V usage is TRBV7-8 and J usage is TRBJ2-1; 12 bases line up with TRBD2. Germline CDR1 reads SGHVS; CDR2 reads FQNEAQ. The CDR3 extends over 17 amino acids. After removal of 5 bases from V and 0 bases from J, the junction contained 5 bases not matched to a gene. In DNA, the CDR3 is TGTGCCAGCAGCCAGACTAGCGGGGGCCCCTCCTACAATGAGCAGTTCTTC. The encoded protein is CASSQTSGGPSYNEQFF.

In its sample, this clone ranks as medium-sized. The V and J genes are TRBV7-2 and TRBJ2-2; 12 bases are shared with TRBD2. Germline V CDR1 and CDR2: SGHTA, FQGNSA. The CDR3 totals 16 residues. Trimming removed 5 bases from V and 1 base from J; junction bases left unmatched: 2. This chain's CDR3 is CASSELAGGNTGELFF. CDR3 nucleotides: TGTGCCAGCAGCGAACTAGCGGGGGGGAACACCGGGGAGCTGTTTTTT.

This clone has more than one count but fewer than ten. This chain connects TRBV19 to TRBJ1-5, with D possibly matching TRBD1 (6 bases). Germline V gives CDR1 LNHDA, CDR2 SQIVND (reference sequence). This CDR3 spans 16 amino acids. V lost 5 bases and J 1 base, leaving 15 bases between the germline ends. The CDR3, as DNA: TGTGCCAGTAGTCGCCCGGGCAGGGGAAGCAATCAGCCCCAGCATTTT. Encoded protein: CASSRPGRGSNQPQHF.

Sample share makes this clone medium-sized. Here the CDR3 DNA reads TGTGCCAGCAGGATCGTGGGACAGGGTATGGACGAGCAGTACTTC. Encoded protein: CASRIVGQGMDEQYF. This rearrangement joins TRBV2 to TRBJ2-7, with TRBD1 matching 9 bases. J lost 5 bases, V lost 6 bases, and 11 bases had no gene match. Germline lookup yields CDR1 SNHLY and CDR2 FYNNEI. CDR3 length: 15 residues.

The V gene is TRBV14, the J gene TRBJ1-3; D gene ambiguous. Trimming cost V 0 bases and J 4 bases, with 4 bases left between them. The CDR3 length is 13 residues. The germline V gene has CDR1 SGHDN and CDR2 FVKESK. The CDR3 nucleotides are TGTGCCAGCAGCCAAGACAGGGGAAACACCATATATTTT. It encodes CASSQDRGNTIYF.

This sequence joins TRBV2 and TRBJ1-5; weak D call: TRBD1 (5 bases). The CDR3 has 12 residues. The V gene lost 8 bases and the J gene lost 5 bases, with 10 bases spanning the gap. In germline, CDR1 is SNHLY, CDR2 FYNNEI. CDR3: CASARGDQPQHF. The CDR3 region has the DNA TGTGCCAGCGCGAGGGGTGATCAGCCCCAGCATTTT.

This clone was found many times. The rearrangement joins TRBV15 to TRBJ1-1; D unclear. The CDR3 length is 13 residues. Between the trimmed V and J ends, which lost 4 bases and 10 bases, there was a span of 16 bases. The germline CDR1 and CDR2 sequences are LNHNV and YYDKDF (reference sequence). The CDR3 here is CATSTVEGGRAFF. CDR3 DNA sequence: TGTGCCACCAGCACCGTGGAGGGAGGGAGAGCTTTCTTT.

This sequence joins TRBV9 and TRBJ2-1, with TRBD2 as a possible D gene (7 bases). The CDR3 has 16 amino acids. The germline gives CDR1 SGDLS, CDR2 YYNGEE. V shed 4 bases and J shed 4 bases, with 18 bases lying between them. The CDR3 bases are TGTGCCAGCAGCCGGGCGGCGGGGGCCCCTTACAATGAGCAGTTCTTC. This encodes CASSRAAGAPYNEQFF.

The genes are TRBV11-1 and TRBJ2-5; D may be TRBD1 (5 bases). Germline-derived CDR1 and CDR2 are SGHAT and FQDESV (reference sequence). This CDR3 has 16 amino acids. Trimming pared 4 bases from V and 0 bases from J, leaving 15 bases between. Here the CDR3 reads CASSSVGQGDQETQYF. The DNA for the CDR3 is TGTGCCAGCAGCTCCGTCGGGCAGGGTGACCAAGAGACCCAGTACTTC. The full variable domain, with the rest looked up from reference TRBV11-1 and TRBJ2-5, is EAEVAQSPRYKITEKSQAVAFWCDPISGHATLYWYRQILGQGPELLVQFQDESVVDDSQLPKDRFSAERLKGVDSTLKIQPAELGDSAMYLCASSSVGQGDQETQYFGPGTRLLVL.

This clone is termed medium-sized. The chain carries TRBV6-5 and TRBJ1-6, with D perhaps matching TRBD1 (6 bases). The V gene's germline CDR1 is MNHEY and CDR2 SVGAGI. CDR3 length equals 13 residues. Trimming took off 5 bases at V and 8 bases at J, with 10 bases between the two ends. In DNA form, the CDR3 reads TGTGCCAGCAGTAACAGGGAGGATTCACCCCTCCACTTT. This codes for CASSNREDSPLHF.

The rearrangement uses TRBV6-6 and TRBJ2-1; D is unresolved. The germline V gene has CDR1 MNHNY and CDR2 SVGAGI (reference sequence). V lost 2 bases and J lost 10, with 6 bases in between. CDR3 length: 11 residues. CDR3 amino acids: CASSYPEEQFF. The CDR3 DNA follows: TGTGCCAGCAGTTACCCCGAAGAGCAGTTCTTC.

The chain carries TRBV7-3 and TRBJ1-6; possibly TRBD1 for D (6 bases). CDR1 and CDR2 from the germline V gene are SGHTA and FQGTGA. V dropped 2 bases and J dropped 8 bases, with 10 bases sitting between them. The CDR3 consists of 14 residues. In nucleotides, the CDR3 is TGTGCCAGCAGCTTACGAAACAGGGATTCACCCCTCCACTTT. It codes for CASSLRNRDSPLHF.

This clone is classed as medium-sized. This chain connects TRBV4-1 to TRBJ1-1; a possible D gene is TRBD1 (6 bases). The CDR3 consists of 18 residues. Per the germline V gene, CDR1 is MGHRA and CDR2 is YSYEKL. Trimming pared 0 bases from V and 2 bases from J, leaving 19 bases between. CDR3 in amino acids: CASSQDPTFRGQNTEAFF. CDR3 bases: TGCGCCAGCAGCCAAGATCCGACTTTTCGGGGGCAAAACACTGAAGCTTTCTTT.